This entry lists 21 T cell receptor beta chains sequenced from one sample in a study of somatic mutations in cytotoxic T cells in rheumatoid arthritis (dated by TCRdb to about 2017). Libraries were made using the immunoSEQ multiplex PCR assay. This is the immuneACCESS table as TCRdb keeps it, with only in-frame sequences that have V and J called. A part of the clones is gone; compared with another copy, unresolved V genes explain less than half, and the rest is unexplained. Here the sample has approximately 15,000 clones; around 70% occur a single time. The ten largest clonotypes hold 8.5% to 12% of the sample. The sequenced sample consisted of CD8+ T cells sorted from blood. Every receptor here comes from an adult with rheumatoid arthritis.

The chain recombines TRBV27 with TRBJ2-7; D unclear. This CDR3 comprises 13 residues. V shed 6 bases and J shed 1 base, with 10 bases lying between them. Germline V lookup: CDR1 MNHEY, CDR2 SMNVEV (reference sequence). As DNA, the CDR3 is TGTGCCAGCAGCTTTGCCCCATCCTACGAGCAGTACTTC. It translates to CASSFAPSYEQYF.

The rearrangement joins TRBV2 to TRBJ1-1; D call uncertain. V was clipped by 10 bases and J by 8 bases, with 11 bases between them. The CDR3 sequence is 10 residues long. CDR1 SNHLY and CDR2 FYNNEI come from the germline V gene. CDR3 protein: CATGGPEAFF. The CDR3 bases are TGTGCCACCGGAGGGCCCGAAGCTTTCTTT.

This CDR3 is CASSFSLEQFF. In nucleotides, the CDR3 is TGTGCCAGCAGCTTTAGCCTTGAGCAGTTCTTC. V is TRBV5-4 and J is TRBJ2-1; D call uncertain. Trimming pared 2 bases from V and 9 bases from J, leaving 6 bases between. The V gene's germline CDR1 is SGHNT and CDR2 YYREEE (reference sequence). The CDR3 is made up of 11 amino acids.

This rearrangement joins TRBV7-9 to TRBJ2-3; possibly TRBD2 for D (5 bases). CDR1 is SEHNR and CDR2 is FQNEAQ in the germline V gene (reference sequence). The CDR3 extends over 16 amino acids. Trimming shortened V by 4 bases and J by 2 bases, and 16 bases separated the two germline ends. For the CDR3, the DNA is TGTGCCAGCAGCTGGTGGGGTAGCGAGATCACAGATACGCAGTATTTT. It specifies CASSWWGSEITDTQYF.

This clone was seen more than once but under ten times. The V call is TRBV7-3, the J call TRBJ1-2, with 7 bases that match TRBD1. Germline trimming cut 7 bases from V and 0 bases from J; bases unmatched to any gene: 17. The length of the CDR3 is 18 residues. Germline CDR1 reads SGHTA; CDR2 reads FQGTGA. This CDR3 is CASTGGRDRPRANYGYTF. The CDR3 nucleotides are TGTGCCAGCACTGGGGGCCGGGACAGACCAAGAGCTAACTATGGCTACACCTTC.

The rearrangement links TRBV5-6 to TRBJ1-1; D might be TRBD1 (5 bases). This CDR3 spans 16 amino acids. Germline-derived CDR1 and CDR2 are SGHDT and YYEEEE. V lost 0 bases to trimming and J lost 9 bases, with 21 bases between them. CDR3 protein: CASSLGAGTPGTKAFF. The CDR3 DNA reads TGTGCCAGCAGCTTGGGGGCCGGGACTCCAGGGACTAAAGCTTTCTTT.

The chain recombines TRBV9 with TRBJ1-6, with 9 positions matching TRBD1. CDR1 and CDR2 (germline): SGDLS, YYNGEE. The ends lost 2 bases at V and 8 bases at J; junction bases unmatched: 11. The CDR3 spans 17 residues. The CDR3 sequence: CASSVGETGGAYSPLHF. DNA for the CDR3: TGTGCCAGCAGCGTCGGGGAAACAGGGGGCGCGTATTCACCCCTCCACTTT.

The chain employs TRBV6-4 and TRBJ2-3, with D hard to call. Germline V gene data show CDR1 as MRHNA and CDR2 as SNTAGT. The V end was cut by 0 bases, the J end by 2 bases, with 9 bases between. There are 15 residues in the CDR3. The CDR3: CASSDSSQATDTQYF. The CDR3 DNA reads TGTGCCAGCAGTGACTCGAGTCAGGCCACAGATACGCAGTATTTT.

The V and J genes are TRBV12-5 and TRBJ1-4; unclear D gene. The CDR3 runs to 19 residues. V was cut by 4 bases and J by 8 bases, with 29 bases left in between. Germline V lookup: CDR1 LGHNT, CDR2 FRNRAP. DNA of the CDR3: TGTGCTAGTGGTTCACGTGGTTCTCGGTCTACCGCGACGGAAGAAAAACTGTTTTTT. Translation: CASGSRGSRSTATEEKLFF.

The chain carries TRBV4-3 and TRBJ2-1, with TRBD2 matching over 11 bases. CDR1 is LGHNA and CDR2 is YSLEER in the germline V gene. The CDR3 consists of 16 residues. With V trimmed by 0 bases and J by 16 bases, 14 bases remained unmatched. CDR3 amino acids: CASSQDLSGGARSRFF. The CDR3 DNA reads TGCGCCAGCAGCCAAGACCTTAGCGGGGGGGCCCGTTCCCGATTCTTC.

This rearrangement joins TRBV4-1 to TRBJ2-3, with TRBD2 matching over 8 bases. CDR3 length: 16 amino acids. CDR1 and CDR2 (germline): MGHRA, YSYEKL. The trim removed 1 base at V and 6 bases at J, leaving 9 bases unmatched. This CDR3 reads CASSQGSGGPVDTQYF. The CDR3 bases are TGCGCCAGCAGCCAAGGATCGGGGGGGCCGGTCGATACGCAGTATTTT.

The rearrangement joins TRBV14 to TRBJ2-7; 8 nucleotides line up with TRBD2. V lost 4 bases, J lost 5 bases, and 7 bases stayed unmatched. The CDR3 has 14 residues. Germline V CDR1 and CDR2: SGHDN, FVKESK. This chain's CDR3 is CASSPPGGRHEQYF. The CDR3, as DNA: TGTGCCAGCAGCCCGCCGGGGGGGCGCCACGAGCAGTACTTC. The full variable domain, its missing parts supplied by reference TRBV14 and TRBJ2-7, is EAGVTQFPSHSVIEKGQTVTLRCDPISGHDNLYWYRRVMGKEIKFLLHFVKESKQDESGMPNNRFLAERTGGTYSTLKVQPAELEDSGVYFCASSPPGGRHEQYFGPGTRLTVT.

The V gene is TRBV7-3, the J gene TRBJ2-5; D unclear. Germline V gene data show CDR1 as SGHTA and CDR2 as FQGTGA. V gave up 1 base and J gave up 1 base, with 13 bases separating them. This CDR3 spans 16 amino acids. The CDR3 here is CASSLNGKPIQETQYF. In DNA form, the CDR3 reads TGTGCCAGCAGCTTAAATGGAAAGCCTATCCAAGAGACCCAGTACTTC.

This clone was counted between two and nine times. The chain employs TRBV5-1 and TRBJ2-7; 8 bases map to TRBD2. After removal of 0 bases from V and 4 bases from J, the junction contained 6 bases not matched to a gene. Germline lookup yields CDR1 SGHRS and CDR2 YFSETQ. This CDR3 has 15 amino acids. CDR3 amino acids: CASSLGRGGTYEQYF. CDR3 nucleotides: TGCGCCAGCAGCTTGGGACGCGGGGGGACGTACGAGCAGTACTTC.

The chain has TRBV4-1 and TRBJ2-5; no clear D gene. The length of the CDR3 is 15 residues. With 1 base removed from V and 4 bases from J, the gap between germline ends came to 13 bases. Germline values: CDR1 MGHRA, CDR2 YSYEKL. The CDR3 reads CASSQVFSFRETQYF. The DNA of the CDR3 is TGCGCCAGCAGCCAAGTTTTCAGTTTTCGAGAGACCCAGTACTTC.

This clone has a handful of counts. The chain combines TRBV5-4 with TRBJ1-5; D is unclear. The CDR3 sequence is 13 residues long. Between the trimmed V and J ends, which lost 3 bases and 3 bases, there was a span of 7 bases. Germline CDR1 is SGHNT and CDR2 is YYREEE (reference sequence). As DNA, the CDR3 is TGTGCCAGCAGCTCTGGATACAATCAGCCCCAGCATTTT. Translating gives CASSSGYNQPQHF.

This clone was seen once. The J gene is TRBJ2-5, the V gene TRBV7-9; tentatively, D is TRBD1 or TRBD2 (6 bases each). This CDR3 comprises 14 residues. CDR1 SEHNR and CDR2 FQNEAQ come from the germline V gene (reference sequence). Trimming took 4 bases from V and 5 from J, leaving 14 bases between them. The CDR3 nucleotides are TGTGCCAGCAGCTACTTTGGGGGGCCGGAGACCCAGTACTTC. It codes for CASSYFGGPETQYF.

This chain connects TRBV29-1 to TRBJ1-1; D is possibly TRBD1 (6 bases). V lost 5 bases and J 3 bases, leaving 10 bases between the germline ends. The CDR3 is 12 residues long. Germline V gene sequence: CDR1 SQVTM, CDR2 ANQGSEA. The CDR3 nucleotides read TGCAGCGTTCAAAAGGGGGACACTGAAGCTTTCTTT. Encoded protein: CSVQKGDTEAFF.

This chain joins TRBV6-6 and TRBJ1-2, with a tentative D call TRBD1 (6 bases). The germline gives CDR1 MNHNY, CDR2 SVGAGI (reference sequence). The CDR3 spans 12 residues. V was shortened by 0 bases and J by 7 bases, with 6 bases between the two germline ends. The CDR3 DNA sequence: TGTGCCAGCAGTTACTCAGGGGGTGGCTACACCTTC. It yields the protein CASSYSGGGYTF.

This chain links TRBV5-8 with TRBJ2-5; D perhaps matches TRBD2 (6 bases). The J call is in doubt because the DNA end fits TRBJ2-7 better. CDR1 SGHTS and CDR2 YDEGEE come from the germline V gene. This CDR3 region has 15 residues. CDR3 residues: CASSSRRGSSYEQYF. CDR3 DNA: TGTGCCAGCAGCTCCCGGAGGGGAAGCTCCTACGAGCAGTACTTC.

V is TRBV19 and J is TRBJ1-5, with TRBD1 matching 7 bases. Trimming took 8 bases from V and 0 from J; bases not matched to a gene: 7. CDR1 and CDR2 from the germline V gene are LNHDA and SQIVND (reference sequence). The CDR3 is 15 residues long. In DNA, the CDR3 is TGTGCCAGTGGACAGGTCGGCTATAGCAATCAGCCCCAGCATTTT. It translates to CASGQVGYSNQPQHF.